The 9 T cell receptor beta chains below come from one sample, sequenced in a study of CD8 T cells in Susac syndrome. The authors reverse transcribed about 0.5 to 1 ug RNA with random hexamers. TCRdb reprocessed the immunoSEQ multiplex PCR reads via MiXCR and lists one record per CDR3 protein. The table includes under 150,000 distinct CDR3 sequences, approximately 95% detected once. Sample: CD4+ T cells from PBMCs. These receptors originate from a human donor with Susac syndrome.

The chain carries TRBV7-2 and TRBJ2-1, with TRBD2 matching over 7 bases. The CDR3 spans 15 residues. After removal of 3 bases from V and 6 bases from J, the junction contained 8 bases not matched to a gene. Looked up from germline, CDR1 is SGHTA and CDR2 is FQGNSA. CDR3 DNA sequence: TGTGCCAGCAGCTTCCCCCGGACTAGGATCAATGAGCAGTTCTTC. It is translated as CASSFPRTRINEQFF. Together with reference TRBV7-2 and TRBJ2-1, the CDR3 gives the full variable domain: GAGVSQSPSNKVTEKGKDVELRCDPISGHTALYWYRQSLGQGLEFLIYFQGNSAPDKSGLPSDRFSAERTGGSVSTLTIQRTQQEDSAVYLCASSFPRTRINEQFFGPGTRLTVL.

The genes are TRBV4-2 and TRBJ1-2; 10 bases line up with TRBD1. The ends lost 0 bases at V and 6 bases at J; junction bases unmatched: 4. Germline V gene sequence: CDR1 LGHNA, CDR2 YNFKEQ. The CDR3 loop spans 15 amino acids. The CDR3 protein is CASSQEQTGGDGYTF. The CDR3 DNA reads TGTGCCAGCAGCCAAGAACAGACAGGGGGCGATGGCTACACCTTC.

The rearrangement uses TRBV29-1 and TRBJ2-1; 10 positions agree with TRBD1. Germline V gene sequence: CDR1 SQVTM, CDR2 ANQGSEA. Unmatched junction bases numbered 11, after V lost 6 bases and J lost 6 bases. The CDR3 is 15 amino acids. The CDR3 region is CSVAFGTGAGNEQFF. CDR3 DNA: TGCAGCGTCGCGTTCGGGACAGGGGCCGGCAATGAGCAGTTCTTC.

This sequence joins TRBV27 and TRBJ1-2; D perhaps matches TRBD1 (6 bases). The length of the CDR3 is 14 residues. Trimming took off 5 bases at V and 4 bases at J, with 14 bases between the two ends. CDR1 is MNHEY, CDR2 SMNVEV, per germline (reference sequence). The CDR3 region has the DNA TGTGCCAGCAGTCACCGGGACAATCCCTATGGCTACACCTTC. It encodes CASSHRDNPYGYTF.

This sequence joins TRBV20-1 and TRBJ2-7; 10 bases line up with TRBD1. The germline V gene has CDR1 DFQATT and CDR2 SNEGSKA (reference sequence). J was trimmed by 7 bases and V by 6 bases; bases with no gene match: 12. This CDR3 has 14 residues. CDR3 in DNA: TGCAGTGCCGCGCCGGGACAGGGGATTTCAGAGCAGTACTTC. Protein sequence: CSAAPGQGISEQYF.

This clonotype was found once. The rearrangement links TRBV14 to TRBJ2-3, with 8 bases lining up with TRBD1. The CDR3 extends over 13 amino acids. Trimming took 0 bases from V and 10 from J; bases not matched to a gene: 3. CDR1 is SGHDN, CDR2 FVKESK, per germline. The CDR3 loop reads CASSQDRGRAQYF. CDR3 coding DNA: TGTGCCAGCAGCCAAGACAGGGGGCGCGCGCAGTATTTT.

The chain couples TRBV12-3 or TRBV12-4 to TRBJ1-5; a possible D gene is TRBD1 (5 bases). The CDR3 extends over 12 amino acids. Trimming took off 2 bases at V and 11 bases at J, with 10 bases between the two ends. The CDR3 sequence: CASSLQGTAQHF. The DNA of the CDR3 is TGTGCCAGCAGTTTACAGGGTACGGCCCAGCATTTT.

The chain recombines TRBV6-1 with TRBJ2-2, with 9 bases fitting TRBD2. CDR1 is MNHNS, CDR2 SASEGT, per germline. V was clipped by 6 bases and J by 7 bases; unmatched bases: 9. This CDR3 comprises 15 residues. The CDR3 nucleotides are TGTGCCAGCAGCGAGGCTAGCGGGAACGTCGGGGAGCTGTTTTTT. Translation: CASSEASGNVGELFF.

This clonotype was counted only a few times. V is TRBV19 and J is TRBJ2-1; D tentatively reads TRBD1 or TRBD2 (5 bases each). Trimming cost V 6 bases and J 3 bases, with 15 bases left between them. This CDR3 spans 15 amino acids. Germline-derived CDR1 and CDR2 are LNHDA and SQIVND (reference sequence). CDR3: CASSRGVGSYNEQFF. In DNA, the CDR3 is TGTGCCAGTAGCCGAGGGGTGGGGAGCTACAATGAGCAGTTCTTC.